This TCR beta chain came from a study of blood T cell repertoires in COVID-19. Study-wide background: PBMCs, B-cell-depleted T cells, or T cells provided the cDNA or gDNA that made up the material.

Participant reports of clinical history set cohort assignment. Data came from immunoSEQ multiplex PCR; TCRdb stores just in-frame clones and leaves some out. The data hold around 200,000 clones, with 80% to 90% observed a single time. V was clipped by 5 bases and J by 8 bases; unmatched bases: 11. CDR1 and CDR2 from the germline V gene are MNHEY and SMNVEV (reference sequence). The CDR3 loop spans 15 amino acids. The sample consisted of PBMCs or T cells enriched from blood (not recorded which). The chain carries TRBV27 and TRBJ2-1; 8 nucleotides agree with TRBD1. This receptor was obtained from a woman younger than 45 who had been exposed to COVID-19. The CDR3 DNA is TGTGCCAGCAGTAAACCCGGGACAGGCGTCGATGAGCAGTTCTTC. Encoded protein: CASSKPGTGVDEQFF.